Presented here are 27 T cell receptor beta chains from one specimen sequenced in a study of T cell responses to AZD1222 COVID-19 vaccine. Sequencing was performed with immunoSEQ multiplex PCR; in TCRdb, only in-frame clones are kept and a portion is missing. The table includes fewer than 200,000 clones, around 90% detected once. Specimen: peripheral blood, collected on day 0 of AZD1222 vaccination. These receptors came from an adult in good health.

This clone has just one count. This chain joins TRBV24-1 and TRBJ2-7; D remains unclear. CDR3 length equals 12 residues. Germline CDR1 is KGHDR and CDR2 is SFDVKD. Trimming pared 6 bases from V and 2 bases from J, leaving 7 bases between. The CDR3 bases are TGTGCCACCAGTACCTCCACCTACGAGCAGTACTTC. This sequence encodes CATSTSTYEQYF.

The chain employs TRBV4-1 and TRBJ2-1; TRBD2 matches 9 bases. V lost 3 bases and J lost 6; bases outside the gene matches: 9. CDR3 length equals 16 residues. The V gene's germline CDR1 is MGHRA and CDR2 YSYEKL. The CDR3 DNA is TGCGCCAGCAGCCACCTAAGCGGGGGGCCGGTCAATGAGCAGTTCTTC. This gives the protein CASSHLSGGPVNEQFF.

The chain has TRBV19 and TRBJ1-1, with 7 bases identical to TRBD1. This CDR3 is 13 amino acids long. Trimming cost V 4 bases and J 5 bases; bases outside gene matches: 4. Germline V gene sequence: CDR1 LNHDA, CDR2 SQIVND (reference sequence). CDR3 loop: CASSRTGRTEAFF. The CDR3 coding sequence is TGTGCCAGTAGTAGGACAGGTCGAACTGAAGCTTTCTTT.

J is TRBJ2-7 and V is TRBV6-2 or TRBV6-3, with TRBD2 identical over 10 bases. V trimming: 4 bases; J trimming: 2 bases; junction bases outside the gene matches: 23. Germline V lookup: CDR1 MNHEY, CDR2 SVGEGT. The CDR3 covers 21 residues. As DNA, the CDR3 is TGTGCCAGCAGTTCTCCTTCCATCGGAAAGCGGGAGGGCCCCCGCCCCTACGAGCAGTACTTC. Protein sequence: CASSSPSIGKREGPRPYEQYF.

This clone appeared once. The J gene is TRBJ1-5, the V gene TRBV18; possible D gene TRBD1, 6 bases. The CDR3 totals 16 residues. Trimming cost V 4 bases and J 1 base, with 14 bases left between them. In germline, CDR1 is KGHSH, CDR2 LQKENI. CDR3 sequence: CASSRTGIGSNQPQHF. Here the CDR3 DNA reads TGTGCCAGCTCACGTACAGGGATTGGGAGCAATCAGCCCCAGCATTTT.

This clone has a single count. The chain has TRBV28 and TRBJ2-2; D is undetermined. The V end lost 5 bases, the J end lost 7 bases, and 8 bases lay between the germline ends. The germline gives CDR1 MDHEN, CDR2 SYDVKM. CDR3 length: 12 residues. DNA for the CDR3: TGTGCCAGCAGTCCCTATAGCGGGGAGCTGTTTTTT. This gives the protein CASSPYSGELFF.

This chain connects TRBV20-1 to TRBJ2-7, with 7 positions matching TRBD1. Germline trimming cut 3 bases from V and 0 bases from J; bases unmatched to any gene: 11. CDR3 length equals 16 residues. The germline CDR1 and CDR2 sequences are DFQATT and SNEGSKA (reference sequence). The CDR3 sequence: CSASSPRQGISYEQYF. The DNA for the CDR3 is TGCAGTGCTAGTTCCCCCCGACAGGGTATCTCCTACGAGCAGTACTTC.

V and J are TRBV5-4 and TRBJ2-1, with D possibly matching TRBD2 (6 bases). Per germline, CDR1 SGHNT and CDR2 YYREEE (reference sequence). The CDR3 extends over 13 amino acids. V shed 0 bases and J shed 10 bases, with 11 bases lying between them. CDR3 sequence: CASSLALADEQFF. DNA for the CDR3: TGTGCCAGCAGCTTGGCACTAGCTGACGAGCAGTTCTTC.

This sequence joins TRBV7-6 and TRBJ2-1; no definite D call. The CDR3 has 15 amino acids. Germline V CDR1 and CDR2: SGHVS, FNYEAQ. V gave up 4 bases and J gave up 4 bases, with 14 bases separating them. CDR3 residues: CASSSGATPYNEQFF. The CDR3 bases are TGTGCCAGCAGCTCTGGCGCAACTCCTTACAATGAGCAGTTCTTC. The full variable domain, completed using reference TRBV7-6 and TRBJ2-1, is GAGVSQSPRYKVTKRGQDVALRCDPISGHVSLYWYRQALGQGPEFLTYFNYEAQQDKSGLPNDRFSAERPEGSISTLTIQRTEQRDSAMYRCASSSGATPYNEQFFGPGTRLTVL.

This clone has just one count. The chain joins TRBV10-3 to TRBJ2-7; possible D gene TRBD2, 6 bases. V lost 6 bases and J lost 6, with 12 bases in between. Looked up from germline, CDR1 is ENHRY and CDR2 is SYGVKD. The CDR3 totals 12 residues. CDR3 sequence (DNA): TGTGCCATCAGCGGACTACGGGGCGAGCAGTACTTC. Protein: CAISGLRGEQYF.

The rearrangement links TRBV18 to TRBJ2-3, with 12 nucleotides matching TRBD2. CDR3 length: 15 residues. CDR1 and CDR2 (germline): KGHSH, LQKENI. V dropped 3 bases and J dropped 4; count of bases not matched to a gene: 2. The CDR3 DNA follows: TGTGCCAGCTCACCGACTAGCGGGAGCCCAGATACGCAGTATTTT. Amino acids: CASSPTSGSPDTQYF.

The chain has TRBV6-5 and TRBJ1-1; D possibly corresponds to TRBD1 (6 bases). Germline values: CDR1 MNHEY, CDR2 SVGAGI. The CDR3 is made up of 14 amino acids. V shed 10 bases and J shed 5 bases, with 20 bases lying between them. For the CDR3, the DNA is TGTGCCACTAAGGGGGGGCAGGGGAGGACTGAAGCTTTCTTT. Residues: CATKGGQGRTEAFF.

The chain links TRBV7-3 to TRBJ1-1; TRBD1 matches 7 bases. Germline-derived CDR1 and CDR2 are SGHTA and FQGTGA. This CDR3 spans 16 amino acids. With V trimmed by 5 bases and J by 5 bases, 14 bases remained unmatched. The CDR3 here is CASSHAVAGGRTEAFF. The CDR3 region has the DNA TGTGCCAGCAGCCACGCTGTGGCAGGGGGAAGGACTGAAGCTTTCTTT.

The chain combines TRBV4-1 with TRBJ1-5, with unresolved D. V gave up 0 bases and J gave up 7 bases, with 7 bases separating them. CDR3 length equals 13 residues. Germline CDR1 MGHRA, CDR2 YSYEKL. The CDR3 spells CASSQDLVQPQHF. For the CDR3, the DNA is TGCGCCAGCAGCCAAGATCTGGTACAGCCCCAGCATTTT.

The rearrangement uses TRBV5-6 and TRBJ2-7; 13 positions agree with TRBD2. Looked up from germline, CDR1 is SGHDT and CDR2 is YYEEEE. After removal of 4 bases from V and 3 bases from J, the junction contained 7 bases not matched to a gene. This CDR3 has 16 residues. CDR3 region: CASSALLAGGVYEQYF. The DNA for the CDR3 is TGTGCCAGCAGCGCCCTACTAGCGGGGGGGGTCTACGAGCAGTACTTC.

Here the CDR3 reads CSAGGQGEAFF. The CDR3 DNA is TGCAGTGCTGGTGGACAGGGAGAAGCTTTCTTT. This rearrangement joins TRBV20-1 to TRBJ1-1; the match to TRBD1 covers 8 bases. Trimming at V came to 5 bases and at J to 8 bases, leaving 4 bases not matched to a gene. Germline values: CDR1 DFQATT, CDR2 SNEGSKA (reference sequence). The CDR3 has 11 amino acids.

The chain couples TRBV3-1 (or the pseudogene TRBV3-2) to TRBJ1-2; D is ambiguous. Trimming pared 0 bases from V and 8 bases from J, leaving 7 bases between. Germline CDR1 is LGHDT and CDR2 is YNNKEL (reference sequence). The CDR3 consists of 12 residues. The CDR3 nucleotides are TGTGCCAGCAGCCAAGATGGCCTAGGCTACACCTTC. Protein sequence: CASSQDGLGYTF.

The J gene is TRBJ2-1, the V gene TRBV6-5; 10 bases are shared with TRBD2. There are 15 residues in the CDR3. The V segment lost 6 bases and the J segment 6 bases; nucleotides outside the gene matches: 8. Germline V gives CDR1 MNHEY, CDR2 SVGAGI. CDR3 residues: CASRRWTSGVNEQFF. CDR3 DNA: TGTGCCAGCAGGAGGTGGACTAGCGGAGTCAATGAGCAGTTCTTC.

V gene TRBV12-3 or TRBV12-4 combines with J gene TRBJ1-6, with D unclear. The germline V and J ends were trimmed by 6 bases and 4 bases, with 7 bases remaining between them. The CDR3 covers 13 residues. CDR3 in DNA: TGTGCCAGCAGCCACGGATATAATTCACCCCTCCACTTT. Residues: CASSHGYNSPLHF.

This clone was seen more than once but under ten times. The rearrangement uses TRBV15 and TRBJ1-4; D uncertain. Trimming shortened V by 1 base and J by 10 bases, and 16 bases separated the two germline ends. The length of the CDR3 is 15 residues. Per germline, CDR1 LNHNV and CDR2 YYDKDF (reference sequence). The CDR3 coding sequence is TGTGCCACCAGCAGAGCGACGGCCAGCGAGGGAAAACTGTTTTTT. Protein product: CATSRATASEGKLFF.

The V gene is TRBV6-5, the J gene TRBJ1-6; TRBD1 is a possible D gene (5 bases). Germline CDR1 is MNHEY and CDR2 is SVGAGI. CDR3 size: 14 residues. The ends were cut back, 0 bases at V and 8 bases at J, with 8 bases in the middle. Here the CDR3 DNA reads TGTGCCAGCAGTTACTCGGGGGGTGATTCACCCCTCCACTTT. Protein product: CASSYSGGDSPLHF.

The chain couples TRBV5-1 to TRBJ2-7, with 10 bases aligning to TRBD1. Trimming took 4 bases from V and 3 from J; bases not matched to a gene: 4. The CDR3 is made up of 14 amino acids. CDR1 is SGHRS, CDR2 YFSETQ, per germline. The CDR3 region is CASSETGGIYEQYF. As DNA, the CDR3 is TGCGCCAGCAGCGAGACAGGGGGCATCTACGAGCAGTACTTC.

This sequence joins TRBV6-5 and TRBJ1-1; TRBD1 matches at 8 bases. This CDR3 is built from 13 residues. V was clipped by 4 bases and J by 4 bases; unmatched bases: 2. Germline assignment: CDR1 MNHEY and CDR2 SVGAGI. As DNA, the CDR3 is TGTGCCAGCAGTTCGACAGGGGTCACTGAAGCTTTCTTT. It specifies CASSSTGVTEAFF.

The rearrangement links TRBV12-3 or TRBV12-4 to TRBJ2-1; the D is unclear. The CDR3 length is 12 residues. V was trimmed by 1 base and J by 7 bases, leaving 5 bases between them. CDR3 sequence (DNA): TGTGCCAGCAGTTTAGTTCGTAATGAGCAGTTCTTC. This translates into CASSLVRNEQFF.

The chain recombines TRBV28 with TRBJ2-7; D uncertain. CDR3 length: 14 amino acids. The germline V gene has CDR1 MDHEN and CDR2 SYDVKM. V lost 1 base to trimming and J lost 7 bases, with 14 bases between them. As DNA, the CDR3 is TGTGCCAGCAGTTTATCGAAGGATCCGTGGGAGCAGTACTTC. Encoded protein: CASSLSKDPWEQYF.

The genes are TRBV27 and TRBJ1-5, with 10 bases identical to TRBD1. J was trimmed by 5 bases and V by 1 base; bases with no gene match: 11. Per the germline V gene, CDR1 is MNHEY and CDR2 is SMNVEV (reference sequence). The CDR3 contains 18 residues. CDR3 protein: CASSLFSGGQGSHQPQHF. DNA for the CDR3: TGTGCCAGCAGTTTATTCTCTGGGGGACAGGGGTCCCATCAGCCCCAGCATTTT.

V and J are TRBV18 and TRBJ2-3, with 9 bases identical to TRBD2. Germline lookup yields CDR1 KGHSH and CDR2 LQKENI. V shed 5 bases and J 2 bases; nucleotides not matched to a gene: 8. CDR3 length equals 16 residues. This CDR3 reads CASSALAGSPTDTQYF. CDR3 DNA sequence: TGTGCCAGCTCAGCCCTAGCGGGGTCTCCCACAGATACGCAGTATTTT.